The present T cell receptor (beta chain) was sequenced within a study of T cell repertoires in cytomegalovirus infection. General study points: The ex vivo response was dominated by HLA-C-restricted CMV-specific TCR beta clonotypes.

With regard to this clonotype: The antigen remains undetermined.

From the reads, TCRdb called clonotypes with MiXCR, one entry per CDR3 protein. The table records hundreds of thousands of distinct CDR3 sequences, approximately 40% of them present only once. The receptor was derived from a human donor in good health (CMV status not recorded). Some clones in this sample may be carry-over from other donors' samples. The sample in question was cultured PBMCs, obtained from culture after CMV antigen stimulation.

The CDR3, as DNA: TGTGCCAGCAGAGACCAGGGCGCCGGTGGGGCCAACGTCCTGACTTTC. The encoded protein is CASRDQGAGGANVLTF. The J gene is TRBJ2-6, the V gene TRBV12-3 or TRBV12-4, with a tentative D call TRBD1 (5 bases). V was shortened by 6 bases and J by 3 bases, with 15 bases between the two germline ends. There are 16 residues in the CDR3.